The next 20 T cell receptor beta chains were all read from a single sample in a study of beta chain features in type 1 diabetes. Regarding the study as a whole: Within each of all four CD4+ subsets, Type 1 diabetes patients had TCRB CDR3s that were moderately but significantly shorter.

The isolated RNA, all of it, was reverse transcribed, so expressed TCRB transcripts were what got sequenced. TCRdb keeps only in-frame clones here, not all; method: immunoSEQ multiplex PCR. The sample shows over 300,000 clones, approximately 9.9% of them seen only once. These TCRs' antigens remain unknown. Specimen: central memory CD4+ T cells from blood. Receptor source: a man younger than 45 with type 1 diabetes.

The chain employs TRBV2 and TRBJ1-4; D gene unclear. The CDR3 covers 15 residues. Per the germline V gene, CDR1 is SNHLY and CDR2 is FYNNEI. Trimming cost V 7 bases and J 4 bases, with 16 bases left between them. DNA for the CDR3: TGTGCCAGCACCCGTAGGGTAGCGGATAATGAAAAACTGTTTTTT. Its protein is CASTRRVADNEKLFF. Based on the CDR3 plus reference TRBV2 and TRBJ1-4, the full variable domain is EPEVTQTPSHQVTQMGQEVILRCVPISNHLYFYWYRQILGQKVEFLVSFYNNEISEKSEIFDDQFSVERPDGSNFTLKIRSTKLEDSAMYFCASTRRVADNEKLFFGSGTQLSVL.

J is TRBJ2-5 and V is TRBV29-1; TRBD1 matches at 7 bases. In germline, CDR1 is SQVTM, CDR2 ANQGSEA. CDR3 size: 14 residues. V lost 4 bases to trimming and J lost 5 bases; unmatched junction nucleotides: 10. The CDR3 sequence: CSVAAPGQWETQYF. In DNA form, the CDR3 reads TGCAGCGTTGCGGCTCCGGGACAGTGGGAGACCCAGTACTTC.

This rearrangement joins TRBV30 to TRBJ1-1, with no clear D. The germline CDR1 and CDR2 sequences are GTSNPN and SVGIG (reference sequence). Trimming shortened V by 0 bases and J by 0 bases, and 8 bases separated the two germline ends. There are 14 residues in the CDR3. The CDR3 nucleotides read TGTGCCTGGAGTGTCGGGGTAGTGAACACTGAAGCTTTCTTT. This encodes CAWSVGVVNTEAFF.

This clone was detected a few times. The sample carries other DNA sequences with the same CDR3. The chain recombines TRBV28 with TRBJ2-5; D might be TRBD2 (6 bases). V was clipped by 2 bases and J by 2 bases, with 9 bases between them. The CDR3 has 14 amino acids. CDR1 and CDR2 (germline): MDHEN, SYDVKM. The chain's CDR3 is CASSLGGGQETQYF. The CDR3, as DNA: TGTGCCAGCAGTTTAGGAGGAGGGCAAGAGACCCAGTACTTC.

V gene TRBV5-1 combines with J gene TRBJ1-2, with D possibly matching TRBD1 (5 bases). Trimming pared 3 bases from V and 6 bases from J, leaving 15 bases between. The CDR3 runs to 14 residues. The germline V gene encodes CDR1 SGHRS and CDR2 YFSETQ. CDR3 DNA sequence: TGCGCCAGCAGCTCGGGACTACTCACCAATGGCTACACCTTC. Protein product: CASSSGLLTNGYTF.

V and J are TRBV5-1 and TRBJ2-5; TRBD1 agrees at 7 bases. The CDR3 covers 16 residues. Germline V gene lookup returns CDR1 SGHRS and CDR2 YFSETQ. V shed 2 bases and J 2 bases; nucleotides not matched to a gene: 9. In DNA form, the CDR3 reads TGCGCCAGCAGCTTCACATCCAAGGACAGGCAAGAGACCCAGTACTTC. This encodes CASSFTSKDRQETQYF. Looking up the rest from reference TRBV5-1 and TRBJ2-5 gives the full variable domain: KAGVTQTPRYLIKTRGQQVTLSCSPISGHRSVSWYQQTPGQGLQFLFEYFSETQRNKGNFPGRFSGRQFSNSRSEMNVSTLELGDSALYLCASSFTSKDRQETQYFGPGTRLLVL.

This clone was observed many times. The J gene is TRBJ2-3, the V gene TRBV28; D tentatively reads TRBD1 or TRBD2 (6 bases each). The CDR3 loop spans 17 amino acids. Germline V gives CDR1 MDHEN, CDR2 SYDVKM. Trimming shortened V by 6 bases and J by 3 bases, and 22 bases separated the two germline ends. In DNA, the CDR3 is TGTGCCAGCAGCCCACAGGGAGGCGCCGGGAGAACAGATACGCAGTATTTT. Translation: CASSPQGGAGRTDTQYF.

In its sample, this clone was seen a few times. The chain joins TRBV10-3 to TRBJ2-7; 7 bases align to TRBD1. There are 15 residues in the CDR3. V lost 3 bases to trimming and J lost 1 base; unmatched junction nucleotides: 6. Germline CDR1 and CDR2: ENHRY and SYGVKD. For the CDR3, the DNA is TGTGCCATCAGTGATAGGACAGGCAGGTCCTACGAGCAGTACTTC. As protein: CAISDRTGRSYEQYF.

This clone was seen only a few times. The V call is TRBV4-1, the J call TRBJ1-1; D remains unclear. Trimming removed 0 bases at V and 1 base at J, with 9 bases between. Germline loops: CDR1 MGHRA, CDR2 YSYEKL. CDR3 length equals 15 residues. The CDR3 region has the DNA TGCGCCAGCAGCCAAGAACGGGCGGGGAACACTGAAGCTTTCTTT. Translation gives CASSQERAGNTEAFF.

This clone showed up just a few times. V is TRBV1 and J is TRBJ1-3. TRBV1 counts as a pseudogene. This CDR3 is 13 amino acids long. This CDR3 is CTSSQRGPNTIYF. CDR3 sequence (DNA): TGCACCAGCAGCCAACGTGGACCCAACACCATATATTTT.

The CDR3 nucleotides read TGCGCCAGCAGCGGGGGAACCGGGACTACCCTCACAGATACGCAGTATTTT. It codes for CASSGGTGTTLTDTQYF. This chain uses TRBV5-1 with TRBJ2-3, with TRBD2 matching over 7 bases. V lost 4 bases to trimming and J lost 2 bases; unmatched junction nucleotides: 13. The CDR3 extends over 17 amino acids. The germline CDR1 and CDR2 sequences are SGHRS and YFSETQ. Full variable domain (remainder filled in from reference TRBV5-1 and TRBJ2-3): KAGVTQTPRYLIKTRGQQVTLSCSPISGHRSVSWYQQTPGQGLQFLFEYFSETQRNKGNFPGRFSGRQFSNSRSEMNVSTLELGDSALYLCASSGGTGTTLTDTQYFGPGTRLTVL.

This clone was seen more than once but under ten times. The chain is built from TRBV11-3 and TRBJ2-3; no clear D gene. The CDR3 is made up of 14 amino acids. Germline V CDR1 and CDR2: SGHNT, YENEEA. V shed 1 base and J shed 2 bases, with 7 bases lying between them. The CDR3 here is CASSLGQYTDTQYF. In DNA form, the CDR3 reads TGTGCCAGCAGCTTAGGCCAGTACACAGATACGCAGTATTTT.

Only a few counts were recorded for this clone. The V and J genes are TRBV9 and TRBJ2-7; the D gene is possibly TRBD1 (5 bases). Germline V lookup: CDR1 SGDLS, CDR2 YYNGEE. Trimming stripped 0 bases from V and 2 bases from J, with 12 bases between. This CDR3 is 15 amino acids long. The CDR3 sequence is CASSVAPTGPYEQYF. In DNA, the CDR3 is TGTGCCAGCAGCGTAGCTCCCACAGGTCCCTACGAGCAGTACTTC.

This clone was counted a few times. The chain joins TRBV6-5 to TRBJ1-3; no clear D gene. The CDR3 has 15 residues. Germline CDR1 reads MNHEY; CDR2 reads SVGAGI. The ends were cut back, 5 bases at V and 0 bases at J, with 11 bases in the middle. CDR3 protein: CASSPGFPSGNTIYF. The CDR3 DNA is TGTGCCAGCAGTCCCGGCTTCCCCTCTGGAAACACCATATATTTT.

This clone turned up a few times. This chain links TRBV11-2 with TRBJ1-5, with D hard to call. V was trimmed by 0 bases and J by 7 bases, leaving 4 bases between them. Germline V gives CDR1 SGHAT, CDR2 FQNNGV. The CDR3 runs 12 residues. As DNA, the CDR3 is TGTGCCAGCAGCTTAGATGACCAGCCCCAGCATTTT. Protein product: CASSLDDQPQHF.

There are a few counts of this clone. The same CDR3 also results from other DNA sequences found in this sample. CDR3 nucleotides: TGTGCCAGCAGTTACCGGGGAGGAGAGACCCAGTACTTC. Translating it yields CASSYRGGETQYF. V and J are TRBV6-5 and TRBJ2-5; weak D call: TRBD2 (6 bases). CDR3 length: 13 residues. The germline CDR1 and CDR2 sequences are MNHEY and SVGAGI. The germline V and J ends were trimmed by 2 bases and 4 bases, with 8 bases remaining between them.

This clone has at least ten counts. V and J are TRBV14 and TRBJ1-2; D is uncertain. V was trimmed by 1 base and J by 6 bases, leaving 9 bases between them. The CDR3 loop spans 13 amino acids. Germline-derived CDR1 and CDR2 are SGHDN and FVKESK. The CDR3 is CASSQGTEHGYTF. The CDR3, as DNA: TGTGCCAGCAGCCAAGGGACGGAGCATGGCTACACCTTC.

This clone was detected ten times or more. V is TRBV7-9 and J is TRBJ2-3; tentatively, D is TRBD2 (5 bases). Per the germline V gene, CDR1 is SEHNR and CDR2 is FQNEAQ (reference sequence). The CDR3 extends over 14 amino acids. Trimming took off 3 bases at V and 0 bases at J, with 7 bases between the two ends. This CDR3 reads CASSFRTSTDTQYF. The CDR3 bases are TGTGCCAGCAGCTTTCGGACTAGCACAGATACGCAGTATTTT.

The CDR3 region is CASSSTGGSYNEQFF. DNA of the CDR3: TGTGCCAGCAGCTCAACAGGGGGCTCCTACAATGAGCAGTTCTTC. This chain joins TRBV9 and TRBJ2-1; 8 bases map to TRBD1. The CDR3 is made up of 15 amino acids. Germline lookup yields CDR1 SGDLS and CDR2 YYNGEE. Germline trimming cut 4 bases from V and 0 bases from J; bases unmatched to any gene: 3.

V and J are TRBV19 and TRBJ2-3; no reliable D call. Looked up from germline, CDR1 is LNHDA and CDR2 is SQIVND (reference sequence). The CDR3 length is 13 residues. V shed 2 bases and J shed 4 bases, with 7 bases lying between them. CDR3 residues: CASSISSADTQYF. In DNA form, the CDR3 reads TGTGCCAGTAGTATAAGTTCTGCAGATACGCAGTATTTT.